This T cell receptor (beta chain) was retrieved from a study of T cell changes during pregnancy in multiple sclerosis. Using immunoSEQ multiplex PCR, the repertoire was profiled, and TCRdb retains in-frame clones only, with some absent. The table lists 60,000 to 90,000 clones, roughly 90% of them singletons. From germline, CDR1 is SEHNR and CDR2 FQNEAQ (reference sequence). V dropped 3 bases and J dropped 2 bases, with 22 bases sitting between them. This CDR3 comprises 18 residues. The V call is TRBV7-9, the J call TRBJ2-5; D is possibly TRBD1 (6 bases). Source: peripheral blood, taken in the first trimester of pregnancy. The TCR was taken from a female donor in good health, enrolled as a control in a pregnancy study. CDR3 region: CASSFQRRTRTAQETQYF. The CDR3 DNA reads TGTGCCAGCAGCTTTCAACGGAGAACACGGACAGCGCAAGAGACCCAGTACTTC.